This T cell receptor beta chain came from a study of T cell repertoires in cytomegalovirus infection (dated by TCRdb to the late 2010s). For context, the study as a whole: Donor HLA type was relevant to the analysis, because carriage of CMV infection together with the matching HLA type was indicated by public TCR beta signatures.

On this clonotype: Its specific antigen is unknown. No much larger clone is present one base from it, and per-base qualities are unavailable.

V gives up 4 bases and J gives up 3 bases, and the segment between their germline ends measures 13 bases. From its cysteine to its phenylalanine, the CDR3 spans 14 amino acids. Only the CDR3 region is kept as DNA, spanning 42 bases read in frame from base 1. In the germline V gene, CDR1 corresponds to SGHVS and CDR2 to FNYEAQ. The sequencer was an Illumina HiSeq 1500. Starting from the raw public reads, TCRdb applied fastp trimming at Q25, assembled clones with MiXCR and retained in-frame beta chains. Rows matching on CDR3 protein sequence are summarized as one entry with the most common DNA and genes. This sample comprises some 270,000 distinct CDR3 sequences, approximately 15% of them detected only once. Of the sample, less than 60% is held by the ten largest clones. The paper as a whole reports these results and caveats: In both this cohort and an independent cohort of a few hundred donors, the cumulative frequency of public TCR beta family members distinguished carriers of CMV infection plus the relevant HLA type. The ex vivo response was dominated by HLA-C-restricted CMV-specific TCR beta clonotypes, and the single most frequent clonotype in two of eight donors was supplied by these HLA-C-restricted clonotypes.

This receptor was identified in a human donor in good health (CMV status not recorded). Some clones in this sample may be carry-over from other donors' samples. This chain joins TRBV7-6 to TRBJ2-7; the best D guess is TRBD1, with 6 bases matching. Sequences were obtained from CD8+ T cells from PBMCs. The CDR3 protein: CASSSIRGNYEQYF. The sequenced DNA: TGTGCCAGCAGCTCTATCAGGGGAAACTACGAGCAGTACTTC. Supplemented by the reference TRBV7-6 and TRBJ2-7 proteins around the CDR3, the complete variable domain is GAGVSQSPRYKVTKRGQDVALRCDPISGHVSLYWYRQALGQGPEFLTYFNYEAQQDKSGLPNDRFSAERPEGSISTLTIQRTEQRDSAMYRCASSSIRGNYEQYFGPGTRLTVT.